Following are 22 T cell receptor beta chains from one sample sequenced in a study of vaccination and CD4 T cells after COVID-19. These receptors' targets are unknown. The Oncomine TCR Beta short-read assay generated sequence data from the DNA of cultured CD4+ T cells. TCRdb analysed the PCR reads with MiXCR anew, one entry per CDR3 protein. The sample consists of some 10,000 distinct CDR3 sequences, about 45% of them appearing once. Treatment: approximately nine-day PBMC culture with coronavirus spike peptide pools or control peptides (ViraFEST assay). Input material: CD4+ T cells from blood, cultured in vitro. Source of these receptors: a human donor who had recovered from COVID-19.

The V call is TRBV12-5, the J call TRBJ2-5; D not resolved. Looked up from germline, CDR1 is LGHNT and CDR2 is FRNRAP. CDR3 length: 11 amino acids. V lost 1 base to trimming and J lost 4 bases, with 1 base between them. CDR3 bases: TGTGCTAGTGGTTTGGGAGAGACCCAGTACTTC. Protein sequence: CASGLGETQYF.

This clonotype was counted a few times. The chain combines TRBV6-1 with TRBJ2-1; no clear D gene. CDR3 size: 15 residues. The V and J ends lost 3 bases and 5 bases respectively, with 14 bases between them. Per the germline V gene, CDR1 is MNHNS and CDR2 is SASEGT. CDR3 coding DNA: TGTGCCAGCAGTGACTATCCAGGCCCAAACAATGAGCAGTTCTTC. Its protein product is CASSDYPGPNNEQFF.

The chain links TRBV7-8 to TRBJ1-2; tentatively, D is TRBD1 (6 bases). The V gene's germline CDR1 is SGHVS and CDR2 FQNEAQ. The CDR3 spans 13 residues. V dropped 1 base and J dropped 8 bases, with 11 bases sitting between them. The CDR3 is CASSLVSQGGYTF. The CDR3 DNA follows: TGTGCCAGCAGCTTAGTCTCGCAGGGGGGCTACACCTTC.

The chain couples TRBV11-2 to TRBJ1-6; TRBD1 matches 8 bases. With 2 bases clipped from V and 10 bases from J, the junction kept 7 bases outside the gene matches. The CDR3 loop spans 15 amino acids. Germline V gene lookup returns CDR1 SGHAT and CDR2 FQNNGV. The CDR3 DNA reads as TGTGCCAGCAGCTTACTCAGGGGGCATGGATCACCCCTCCACTTT. Residues: CASSLLRGHGSPLHF.

The chain employs TRBV6-5 and TRBJ1-2; D not resolved. The CDR3 loop spans 18 amino acids. V lost 0 bases to trimming and J lost 4 bases, with 21 bases between them. Germline V lookup: CDR1 MNHEY, CDR2 SVGAGI. The CDR3 reads CASSYSIVSAGGRYGYTF. DNA for the CDR3: TGTGCCAGCAGTTACTCGATTGTGTCCGCAGGCGGCCGCTATGGCTACACCTTC.

V usage is TRBV7-2 and J usage is TRBJ2-5; 8 bases are a match to TRBD2. CDR1 SGHTA and CDR2 FQGNSA come from the germline V gene. Trimming took 5 bases from V and 5 from J; bases not matched to a gene: 10. The CDR3 is 15 amino acids. CDR3 DNA: TGTGCCAGCAGCCCCGGGGGGGCCTCATACGAGACCCAGTACTTC. Residues: CASSPGGASYETQYF.

The CDR3 loop reads CASSLGQGSSEAFF. CDR3 bases: TGTGCCAGCAGCTTAGGTCAGGGGAGCTCGGAAGCTTTCTTT. This rearrangement joins TRBV7-2 to TRBJ1-1, with a weak D call TRBD1 (6 bases). The CDR3 consists of 14 residues. Germline lookup yields CDR1 SGHTA and CDR2 FQGNSA. With 1 base removed from V and 8 bases from J, the gap between germline ends came to 14 bases.

This clonotype was found a few times. The genes are TRBV6-5 and TRBJ1-2; D is unclear. The germline CDR1 and CDR2 sequences are MNHEY and SVGAGI. The CDR3 sequence is 15 residues long. Trimming removed 3 bases from V and 4 bases from J, with 15 bases in between. The CDR3 DNA follows: TGTGCCAGCAGTTATACGGAGGGCCTGGGCTATGGCTACACCTTC. Its translation is CASSYTEGLGYGYTF.

This chain links TRBV20-1 with TRBJ2-7; D possibly corresponds to TRBD1 (6 bases). CDR1 DFQATT and CDR2 SNEGSKA come from the germline V gene (reference sequence). CDR3 length equals 14 residues. V was trimmed by 4 bases and J by 0 bases, leaving 13 bases between them. This chain's CDR3 is CSANDRKSSYEQYF. As DNA, the CDR3 is TGCAGTGCTAACGACAGGAAGAGCTCCTACGAGCAGTACTTC.

This clonotype was seen only once. The rearrangement uses TRBV23-1 and TRBJ2-6; possible D gene TRBD1, 6 bases. TRBV23-1 falls under the ORF class, with uncertain function. The V and J ends lost 7 bases and 2 bases respectively, with 18 bases between them. The CDR3 covers 17 residues. The CDR3 sequence is CASTPRGDSPGANVLTF. In DNA, the CDR3 is TGCGCCAGCACCCCCAGGGGTGATTCTCCTGGGGCCAACGTCCTGACTTTC.

This clonotype was seen only a few times. The chain employs TRBV6-1 and TRBJ2-4; 16 nucleotides align to TRBD2. CDR3 length: 16 residues. Germline CDR1 reads MNHNS; CDR2 reads SASEGT. V dropped 5 bases and J dropped 4; count of bases not matched to a gene: 2. CDR3 nucleotides: TGTGCCAGCAGTCGGGGACTAGCGGGGGGGAAAAACATTCAGTACTTC. It translates to CASSRGLAGGKNIQYF.

The chain uses TRBV11-3 and TRBJ2-5; 7 bases agree with TRBD1. Germline assignment: CDR1 SGHNT and CDR2 YENEEA. This CDR3 is built from 15 residues. The V gene end was trimmed by 8 bases and the J gene end by 2 bases; junction bases not matched to a gene: 11. The CDR3 loop reads CASGSLGDRQETQYF. The CDR3 nucleotides are TGTGCCAGCGGCTCCTTGGGGGACAGACAAGAGACCCAGTACTTC.

The CDR3 loop is CASSRGGNRGELFF. CDR3 coding DNA: TGTGCCAGCAGTCGGGGGGGGAATCGGGGGGAGCTGTTTTTT. This chain uses TRBV6-1 with TRBJ2-2; 8 nucleotides agree with TRBD2. Germline-derived CDR1 and CDR2 are MNHNS and SASEGT. The trim removed 5 bases at V and 8 bases at J, leaving 7 bases unmatched. The CDR3 contains 14 residues.

V usage is TRBV6-5 and J usage is TRBJ1-6, with D maybe TRBD1 (6 bases). The germline CDR1 and CDR2 sequences are MNHEY and SVGAGI. The V end lost 0 bases, the J end lost 9 bases, and 12 bases lay between the germline ends. The length of the CDR3 is 15 residues. CDR3 in amino acids: CASSYSGGWGSPLHF. In DNA, the CDR3 is TGTGCCAGCAGTTACTCAGGGGGATGGGGTTCACCCCTCCACTTT.

The chain joins TRBV2 to TRBJ2-3; TRBD2 aligns across 9 bases. There are 15 residues in the CDR3. J gave up 4 bases and V 4 bases, and 6 bases lay outside the gene matches. Germline assignment: CDR1 SNHLY and CDR2 FYNNEI. DNA of the CDR3: TGTGCCAGCAGTGTGCGTAGCGGGGGTTCAGATACGCAGTATTTT. Its protein is CASSVRSGGSDTQYF.

The chain employs TRBV11-2 and TRBJ1-5; 9 positions agree with TRBD1. The CDR3 is 15 amino acids. Germline V CDR1 and CDR2: SGHAT, FQNNGV. V dropped 1 base and J dropped 4; count of bases not matched to a gene: 2. In DNA, the CDR3 is TGTGCCAGCAGCTTAGGAGGGACAGGGAATCAGCCCCAGCATTTT. This encodes CASSLGGTGNQPQHF.

This clonotype was detected a few times. V usage is TRBV2 and J usage is TRBJ2-7, with a tentative D call TRBD1 (5 bases). The CDR3 has 14 amino acids. V lost 6 bases to trimming and J lost 2 bases, with 14 bases between them. Germline V gene sequence: CDR1 SNHLY, CDR2 FYNNEI. CDR3 nucleotide sequence: TGTGCCAGCAGCCCAAGGACATCCACCTACGAGCAGTACTTC. Amino acids: CASSPRTSTYEQYF.

In its sample, this clonotype was seen a few times. The rearrangement links TRBV12-3 or TRBV12-4 to TRBJ2-7; 13 bases line up with TRBD2. The CDR3 is 16 residues long. The V and J ends lost 0 bases and 4 bases, in that order; junction bases with no gene match: 3. The CDR3 DNA reads TGTGCCAGCAGTTTAGCGACTAGCGGGGGGCCATACGAGCAGTACTTC. The encoded protein is CASSLATSGGPYEQYF.

CDR3 DNA: TGCAGTGCTAACCCCCGGTCAGGGAGTAAAAATCAGCCCCAGCATTTT. Translation: CSANPRSGSKNQPQHF. The chain couples TRBV20-1 to TRBJ1-5; a possible D gene is TRBD1 (5 bases). The germline gives CDR1 DFQATT, CDR2 SNEGSKA (reference sequence). This CDR3 has 16 residues. The V end lost 4 bases, the J end lost 4 bases, and 20 bases lay between the germline ends.

This chain links TRBV6-4 with TRBJ2-1; 11 bases match TRBD1. V shed 3 bases and J 3 bases; nucleotides not matched to a gene: 1. The CDR3 extends over 15 amino acids. Germline CDR1 MRHNA, CDR2 SNTAGT. CDR3 residues: CASSEGTGGYNEQFF. CDR3 nucleotide sequence: TGTGCCAGCAGTGAAGGGACAGGGGGCTACAATGAGCAGTTCTTC.

The chain carries TRBV28 and TRBJ2-4; a possible D gene is TRBD2 (5 bases). The CDR3 spans 14 residues. V shed 6 bases and J shed 0 bases, with 9 bases lying between them. Germline V CDR1 and CDR2: MDHEN, SYDVKM. Here the CDR3 DNA reads TGTGCCAGCAGCCCTAGCCTAGCCAAAAACATTCAGTACTTC. It encodes CASSPSLAKNIQYF.

The V call is TRBV6-5, the J call TRBJ1-1; D not resolved. Germline CDR1 MNHEY, CDR2 SVGAGI. This CDR3 region has 13 residues. V lost 0 bases, J lost 8 bases, and 10 bases lay in between. CDR3 sequence: CASSYSGRREAFF. CDR3 in DNA: TGTGCCAGCAGTTACTCAGGGCGAAGAGAAGCTTTCTTT.